Listed below are T cell receptor beta chains from one sample, sequenced in a study of regulatory T cells in long-lasting Graves disease. From the multiplex PCR reads, TCRdb called clonotypes with MiXCR, one entry per CDR3 protein. The table records 700,000 or so distinct CDR3 sequences, about 32% of them present only once. This specimen was peripheral blood mononuclear cells (PBMCs), taken when the disease was refractory, from a patient treated with antithyroid drugs. These receptors came from a female donor with Graves disease. Both conserved end residues are part of each CDR3. The order of the fields is D gene, J gene, clone size, CDR3 length, V gene, CDR3 protein, CDR3 DNA. D genes are given only for firm matches. Rows give clone size only sometimes, using once, few, many, or a class for an expanded clone.

d_gene: NA; j_gene: TRBJ1-1; abundance: few; len: 14; v_gene: TRBV7-8; CDR3aa: CASSSRSMNTEAFF; CDR3nt: TGTGCCAGCAGCTCCCGGTCCATGAACACTGAAGCTTTCTTT
d_gene: NA; j_gene: TRBJ1-2; abundance: NA; len: 12; v_gene: TRBV19; CDR3aa: CASNREGNGYTF; CDR3nt: TGTGCCAGTAACAGGGAAGGGAATGGCTACACCTTC
d_gene: NA; j_gene: TRBJ1-2; abundance: NA; len: 15; v_gene: TRBV6-1; CDR3aa: CASSEGGGGANGYTF; CDR3nt: TGTGCCAGCAGTGAAGGGGGCGGGGGCGCGAATGGCTACACCTTC
d_gene: NA; j_gene: TRBJ2-7; abundance: NA; len: 15; v_gene: TRBV5-4; CDR3aa: CASSRGDSNSYEQYF; CDR3nt: TGTGCCAGCAGCCGAGGGGACTCGAACTCCTACGAGCAGTACTTC
d_gene: NA; j_gene: TRBJ1-5; abundance: few; len: 14; v_gene: TRBV19; CDR3aa: CASERQQNNQPQHF; CDR3nt: TGTGCCAGCGAACGTCAACAGAACAATCAGCCCCAGCATTTT
d_gene: TRBD2; j_gene: TRBJ2-7; abundance: NA; len: 17; v_gene: TRBV14; CDR3aa: CASSQDSTSGSFHEQYF; CDR3nt: TGTGCCAGCAGCCAAGATAGTACTAGCGGGAGTTTCCACGAGCAGTACTTC
d_gene: TRBD1; j_gene: TRBJ1-3; abundance: NA; len: 16; v_gene: TRBV6-5; CDR3aa: CASSSDRGYSGNTIYF; CDR3nt: TGTGCCAGCAGTTCAGACAGGGGGTATTCTGGAAACACCATATATTTT
d_gene: NA; j_gene: TRBJ2-5; abundance: once; len: 13; v_gene: TRBV19; CDR3aa: CASSMDFQETQYF; CDR3nt: TGTGCCAGTAGTATGGACTTTCAAGAGACCCAGTACTTC
d_gene: TRBD1; j_gene: TRBJ1-2; abundance: NA; len: 14; v_gene: TRBV29-1; CDR3aa: CSVVGQATVYGYTF; CDR3nt: TGCAGCGTTGTAGGACAGGCTACGGTATATGGCTACACCTTC
d_gene: TRBD2; j_gene: TRBJ2-5; abundance: few; len: 15; v_gene: TRBV7-2; CDR3aa: CASSTSGRDQETQYF; CDR3nt: TGCGCCAGCAGCACTAGCGGGAGGGACCAAGAGACCCAGTACTTC
d_gene: NA; j_gene: TRBJ1-5; abundance: few; len: 12; v_gene: TRBV7-9; CDR3aa: CASSFDAQPQHF; CDR3nt: TGTGCCAGCAGCTTTGATGCCCAGCCCCAGCATTTT
d_gene: TRBD1; j_gene: TRBJ1-5; abundance: few; len: 14; v_gene: TRBV2; CDR3aa: CASTPRGRRGPQHF; CDR3nt: TGTGCCAGCACCCCCAGGGGGAGACGCGGCCCCCAGCATTTT
d_gene: NA; j_gene: TRBJ1-1; abundance: NA; len: 16; v_gene: TRBV5-5; CDR3aa: CASSFLEQATNTEAFF; CDR3nt: TGTGCCAGCAGCTTCCTGGAACAGGCAACGAACACTGAAGCTTTCTTT
d_gene: NA; j_gene: TRBJ1-6; abundance: few; len: 15; v_gene: TRBV12-3/TRBV12-4; CDR3aa: CASSLEGTYNSPLHF; CDR3nt: TGTGCCAGCAGTTTAGAGGGGACCTATAATTCACCCCTCCACTTT
d_gene: NA; j_gene: TRBJ2-2; abundance: NA; len: 14; v_gene: TRBV19; CDR3aa: CASSPRLGTGELFF; CDR3nt: TGTGCCAGTAGCCCGCGTTTGGGCACCGGGGAGCTGTTTTTT
d_gene: NA; j_gene: TRBJ2-7; abundance: NA; len: 14; v_gene: TRBV29-1; CDR3aa: CSVGKGLNSYEQYF; CDR3nt: TGCAGCGTTGGTAAGGGGTTAAACTCCTACGAGCAGTACTTC
d_gene: NA; j_gene: TRBJ1-1; abundance: many; len: 12; v_gene: TRBV2; CDR3aa: CASRTNKFEAFF; CDR3nt: TGTGCCAGCAGAACCAACAAGTTTGAAGCTTTCTTT
d_gene: NA; j_gene: TRBJ1-1; abundance: NA; len: 14; v_gene: TRBV30; CDR3aa: CAWSVPGDRREAFF; CDR3nt: TGTGCCTGGAGTGTACCCGGGGACCGTCGTGAAGCTTTCTTT